This TCR beta chain was obtained from a study of T cell responses to AZD1222 COVID-19 vaccine. Study-level results: It should be noted that donors were predominantly white British and more often female, and clonal diversity was possibly underestimated. At baseline, just 5 or 6 AZD1222 recipients tested seropositive.

Produced via immunoSEQ multiplex PCR; TCRdb's table is partial and in-frame only. The table shows 200,000 or so clones, with around 88% occurring only once. In the case of this clone: Its target is not known.

Sequences were derived from peripheral blood, sampled on day 0 of AZD1222 vaccination. This clonotype was sampled from an adult in good health.

The DNA of the CDR3 is TGTGCCACCAGCAGAGAAGGGCGGGGGGCCGACAATGAGCAGTTCTTC. Translated: CATSREGRGADNEQFF. The chain employs TRBV15 and TRBJ2-1, with TRBD2 matching over 8 bases. From germline, CDR1 is LNHNV and CDR2 YYDKDF (reference sequence). The CDR3 runs to 16 residues. The V segment lost 0 bases and the J segment 5 bases; nucleotides outside the gene matches: 6.